This T cell receptor beta chain comes out of a study of blood T cell repertoires in COVID-19. Study-wide background: Both acute and convalescent COVID-19 samples were obtained from the United States, Italy and Spain. The cDNA or gDNA used as material had been derived from T cells, B-cell-depleted T cells, or PBMCs.

This CDR3 is 14 amino acids long. The germline V gene has CDR1 MNHEY and CDR2 SVGAGI. V lost 6 bases, J lost 2 bases, and 6 bases stayed unmatched. Per the original methods: Researchers report that nucleated cell counts were estimated from reference gene primer amplification. Clones were read by immunoSEQ multiplex PCR, and TCRdb kept only the in-frame ones, dropping some. That table supplies the V and J calls and clone size; D and trimming were determined from the DNA. Of some 100,000 clones in the sample, 87% were seen once. The rearrangement links TRBV6-5 to TRBJ1-2, with 7 nucleotides matching TRBD1. Input material: peripheral blood. The TCR sequence derives from a man aged 25 to 40 in a cohort sampled during active COVID-19. The CDR3 coding sequence is TGTGCCAGCAGGAGGACAGGCGAAAACTATGGCTACACCTTC. This encodes CASRRTGENYGYTF.